The sequence of this TCR beta chain was determined in a study of T cells after posttransplantation cyclophosphamide. The CDR3 totals 14 residues. After removal of 2 bases from V and 3 bases from J, the junction contained 2 bases not matched to a gene. The germline V gene encodes CDR1 KGHSH and CDR2 LQKENI. Here immunoSEQ multiplex PCR was the method, and the copy in TCRdb shows in-frame clones only, minus some. Among about 16,000 clones listed, about 93% were seen once. Cells defined as naive were viable CD3+CD4+ or CD3+CD8+ and CCR7+CD45RA+CD45RO-CD95-CD27+CD28+. Peripheral blood was collected from the related graft donor on the marrow donation day. Findings of the study overall: TRB clonality was highly associated with recipient CMV seropositivity and reactivation.

A remark on this clone: Its matching antigen is unknown.

Input material: naive CD4+ T cells sorted from blood. The sequence was obtained from a woman aged 50 to 65 in good health and a related stem cell transplant donor. J is TRBJ2-7 and V is TRBV18, with TRBD1 matching 9 bases. CDR3 bases: TGTGCCAGCTCACCAGAGACAGGGGGCTACGAGCAGTACTTC. This translates into CASSPETGGYEQYF.